Following are 3 T cell receptor beta chains from one sample sequenced in a study of patients and donors after allogeneic stem cell transplantation. TCRdb called the RT-PCR reads again in MiXCR, with one record for every CDR3 protein. In the table there are hundreds of thousands of distinct CDR3 sequences, about a sixth of which are singletons. Material for sequencing was blood, either unsorted or a sorted T cell fraction (not recorded which). The receptors derive from a human donor who was either an allogeneic HSCT recipient or a stem cell or donor lymphocyte infusion donor (not recorded which). It is not recorded whose cells these are; they may come from a transplant donor.

This clonotype was counted between two and nine times. The V and J genes are TRBV27 and TRBJ2-3, with TRBD2 as a possible D gene (6 bases). V was trimmed by 3 bases and J by 6 bases, leaving 16 bases between them. The CDR3 length is 15 residues. The germline gives CDR1 MNHEY, CDR2 SMNVEV (reference sequence). The CDR3 DNA follows: TGTGCCAGCAGTTTGGAGGGTAAATGGTCGGATACGCAGTATTTT. Encoded protein: CASSLEGKWSDTQYF.

This sequence joins TRBV7-2 and TRBJ2-1, with 7 bases identical to TRBD2. Germline lookup yields CDR1 SGHTA and CDR2 FQGNSA. The V and J ends lost 8 bases and 14 bases, in that order; junction bases with no gene match: 15. The CDR3 sequence is 13 residues long. CDR3 sequence reads: CASAQQRGGKEFF. Written as DNA, the CDR3 is TGTGCCAGCGCTCAACAGCGGGGTGGTAAGGAGTTCTTC.

This clonotype was seen more than once but under ten times. The V call is TRBV20-1, the J call TRBJ2-5; TRBD2 agrees at 7 bases. Losses at the gene ends were 4 bases for V and 5 bases for J; bases not matched to a gene: 10. Germline loops: CDR1 DFQATT, CDR2 SNEGSKA (reference sequence). This CDR3 comprises 14 residues. For the CDR3, the DNA is TGCAGTGCTATACGGGACTACTGGGGGGAGACCCAGTACTTC. Encoded protein: CSAIRDYWGETQYF.